The sequence of this T cell receptor beta chain was determined in a study of cytomegalovirus exposure and HLA in healthy donors. Both 60 Vbeta primers and 13 Jbeta primers went into the PCR. Using immunoSEQ multiplex PCR, the repertoire was profiled, and TCRdb retains in-frame clones only, with some absent. The table records roughly 92,000 clones, 80% to 85% of them present only once. Germline V gene data show CDR1 as MDHEN and CDR2 as SYDVKM. V gave up 6 bases and J gave up 5 bases; unmatched junction bases: 11. This CDR3 comprises 15 residues. The sequencing input was PBMCs. V usage is TRBV28 and J usage is TRBJ1-1; 8 positions agree with TRBD1. This sequence was found in a woman aged 70-85 years in good health and CMV-seropositive. CDR3 sequence reads: CASSPPQGALTEAFF. The CDR3, as DNA: TGTGCCAGCAGCCCTCCCCAGGGGGCGTTGACTGAAGCTTTCTTT.